These T cell receptor beta chains were read from a single sample in a study of T cell responses to AZD1222 COVID-19 vaccine. Assay: immunoSEQ multiplex PCR; the TCRdb copy retains only in-frame clones and omits some. The repertoire has 110,000 or so clones, roughly 89% of them found once; the top ten carry roughly 7%. The sample here was peripheral blood, taken 28 days after the second AZD1222 dose. The source of these receptors is an adult who received the AZD1222 COVID-19 vaccine. Each CDR3 is given with its conserved first and last residue. D genes are given only for firm matches. Only part of the rows carry a size: once, few, many, or a class if the clone is expanded.

D gene,V gene,J gene,clone size,CDR3 protein,CDR3 DNA
-,TRBV28,TRBJ1-5,-,CASWADINQPQHF,TGTGCCAGTTGGGCGGATATTAATCAGCCCCAGCATTTT
-,TRBV19,TRBJ1-5,-,CASSFGMSQPQHF,TGTGCCAGTAGTTTTGGTATGAGCCAGCCCCAGCATTTT
-,TRBV28,TRBJ1-2,few,CASRDPGNYGYTF,TGTGCCAGCAGGGACCCGGGCAACTATGGCTACACCTTC
-,TRBV6-6,TRBJ1-2,-,CASSYSSRDGYTF,TGTGCCAGCAGTTACTCGAGCCGGGATGGCTACACCTTC
TRBD1,TRBV27,TRBJ1-5,-,CASSLNRGDNQPQHF,TGTGCCAGCAGTTTGAACAGGGGAGACAATCAGCCCCAGCATTTT
-,TRBV6-2/TRBV6-3,TRBJ2-7,-,CASSYSYGYEQYF,TGTGCCAGCAGTTACTCGTACGGGTACGAGCAGTACTTC
TRBD1,TRBV11-2,TRBJ1-2,-,CASTTGQGVIYGYTF,TGTGCCAGCACTACCGGACAGGGGGTCATCTATGGCTACACCTTC
-,TRBV5-6,TRBJ1-6,-,CASSRDVSPLHF,TGTGCCAGCAGCCGCGATGTTTCACCCCTCCACTTT
TRBD1,TRBV6-5,TRBJ2-7,-,CASSYSQGGFYEQYF,TGTGCCAGCAGTTACTCACAGGGGGGTTTCTACGAGCAGTACTTC
TRBD1,TRBV4-2,TRBJ1-4,-,CASSQGGGTGNEKLFF,TGTGCCAGCAGCCAAGGCGGGGGGACAGGGAATGAAAAACTGTTTTTT
TRBD1,TRBV5-6,TRBJ1-1,-,CASSHRDRGRGTEAFF,TGTGCCAGCAGCCACCGGGACAGGGGGCGAGGCACTGAAGCTTTCTTT
-,TRBV28,TRBJ1-2,-,CAGGEGGLGYGYTF,TGTGCCGGGGGAGAGGGGGGATTAGGATATGGCTACACCTTC
-,TRBV11-2,TRBJ1-2,-,CASSPLRNYGYTF,TGTGCCAGCAGCCCCCTTAGAAACTATGGCTACACCTTC
-,TRBV7-9,TRBJ1-2,-,CASSPSRSFSRYGYTF,TGTGCCAGCAGCCCTTCGAGGAGTTTTTCCCGCTATGGCTACACCTTC
-,TRBV7-9,TRBJ2-5,-,CASSLVGSRGTQETQYF,TGTGCCAGCAGCTTAGTTGGGTCTAGGGGGACACAAGAGACCCAGTACTTC
-,TRBV7-6,TRBJ2-7,-,CASSLVPRGPYEQYF,TGTGCCAGCAGCTTAGTCCCCCGGGGACCCTACGAGCAGTACTTC
TRBD1,TRBV28,TRBJ1-1,-,CASSPGQGPEAFF,TGTGCCAGCAGCCCGGGACAGGGCCCTGAAGCTTTCTTT
TRBD1,TRBV19,TRBJ1-1,once,CASSGMGQALNTEAFF,TGTGCCAGCAGTGGGATGGGACAGGCTTTGAACACTGAAGCTTTCTTT
TRBD2,TRBV5-4,TRBJ2-2,-,CASSLALAGGPGELFF,TGTGCCAGCAGCTTGGCGCTAGCGGGAGGCCCCGGGGAGCTGTTTTTT
TRBD2,TRBV29-1,TRBJ2-1,-,CSVGARLAENEQFF,TGCAGCGTTGGGGCCCGACTAGCGGAGAATGAGCAGTTCTTC
TRBD1,TRBV6-6,TRBJ2-7,-,CASSSPTGVATYEQYF,TGTGCCAGCAGTTCTCCAACAGGGGTCGCTACCTACGAGCAGTACTTC
-,TRBV24-1,TRBJ1-2,-,CATSDLFPRPFDNYGYTF,TGTGCCACCAGTGATTTGTTTCCAAGGCCATTTGATAACTATGGCTACACCTTC
-,TRBV21-1,TRBJ2-3,-,CASSVRLAGATDTQYF,TGTGCCAGCAGCGTCAGACTAGCGGGAGCTACAGATACGCAGTATTTT
-,TRBV7-7,TRBJ2-7,-,CASSPDRPPSYEQYF,TGTGCTAGCAGCCCCGACAGGCCCCCTTCCTACGAGCAGTACTTC
-,TRBV18,TRBJ2-7,once,CASSPRQGTYEQYF,TGTGCCAGCTCACCAAGGCAGGGCACCTACGAGCAGTACTTC
-,TRBV15,TRBJ1-1,-,CATSRTTLDTEAFF,TGTGCCACCAGCAGAACTACTTTGGACACTGAAGCTTTCTTT
TRBD2,TRBV5-3,TRBJ2-1,-,CARSLALAGVYEQFF,TGTGCCAGAAGCTTGGCCCTAGCGGGAGTTTATGAGCAGTTCTTC
TRBD2,TRBV29-1,TRBJ2-3,-,CSVDPGLAGGLYTQYF,TGCAGCGTTGACCCGGGACTAGCGGGGGGGCTATATACGCAGTATTTT
-,TRBV29-1,TRBJ1-5,once,CSVGGGIGNQPQHF,TGCAGCGTTGGGGGGGGGATTGGCAATCAGCCCCAGCATTTT
-,TRBV28,TRBJ1-5,-,CASSSPIDSGNQPQHF,TGTGCCAGCAGTTCCCCAATCGACAGCGGCAATCAGCCCCAGCATTTT
TRBD1,TRBV9,TRBJ1-1,-,CASSSRTGFDLSGNTEAFF,TGTGCCAGCAGCTCACGGACAGGGTTCGACTTATCTGGGAACACTGAAGCTTTCTTT
TRBD1,TRBV6-5,TRBJ1-1,once,CASRYGQALNTEAFF,TGTGCCAGCAGGTACGGACAGGCCTTAAACACTGAAGCTTTCTTT
-,TRBV19,TRBJ1-1,-,CASRPIGRSVGAFF,TGTGCCAGTAGACCGATTGGGCGCTCGGTGGGGGCTTTCTTT
-,TRBV30,TRBJ1-1,-,CAWSVFRNRGRANTEAFF,TGTGCCTGGAGTGTATTTAGGAACCGGGGCAGAGCGAACACTGAAGCTTTCTTT
TRBD2,TRBV6-6,TRBJ2-3,-,CASGPSGGTDTQYF,TGTGCCAGTGGTCCTAGCGGGGGCACAGATACGCAGTATTTT
TRBD2,TRBV6-1,TRBJ2-7,once,CASSYGTNYEQYF,TGTGCCAGCAGTTATGGGACTAACTACGAGCAGTACTTC
TRBD1,TRBV11-2,TRBJ1-2,-,CASSFGTGGGLIYGYTF,TGTGCCAGCAGCTTCGGGACAGGGGGCGGCCTTATCTATGGCTACACCTTC
TRBD1,TRBV4-1,TRBJ2-7,-,CASSRAGTGKGEQYF,TGCGCCAGCAGCCGCGCCGGGACAGGGAAGGGCGAGCAGTACTTC